This T cell receptor beta chain derives from a study of OX40 agonist ivuxolimab in advanced cancers. The ends were cut back, 6 bases at V and 2 bases at J, with 12 bases in the middle. Germline V lookup: CDR1 KGHSH, CDR2 LQKENI. This CDR3 has 14 residues. Data came from immunoSEQ multiplex PCR; TCRdb stores just in-frame clones and leaves some out. This table has about 86,000 clones, around 88% appearing once. The source of this sequence is an adult with an advanced solid tumor such as melanoma, head and neck, liver or kidney cancer. The sample in question was CD4+ or CD8+ T cells sorted from blood, obtained in a trial of the OX40 agonist ivuxolimab. J is TRBJ2-3 and V is TRBV18; D unclear. CDR3 sequence (DNA): TGTGCCAGCTCCCCCGATTTCATCACAGATACGCAGTATTTT. Protein sequence: CASSPDFITDTQYF.